A single sample is the source of the 20 T cell receptor beta chains below, sequenced in a study of shared clonotypes between healthy human individuals. Using immunoSEQ multiplex PCR, the repertoire was profiled, and TCRdb retains in-frame clones only, with some absent. The top ten hold 51% of the sample, which has roughly 76,000 clones, about 64% seen once. The sample was memory CD8+ T cells sorted from blood. Noted subset: CD45RO+ cells pooled with CCR7-negative TemRA cells. The receptors come from a man younger than 40 in good health.

The chain has TRBV21-1 and TRBJ2-1; the table's D call, TRBD2, has no DNA check behind it. TRBV21-1 is designated a pseudogene. The CDR3 loop spans 15 amino acids. CDR3 loop: CASSMSGLASDEQFF. CDR3 nucleotide sequence: TGTGCCAGCAGCATGTCAGGACTGGCTAGCGATGAGCAGTTCTTC.

This clone turned up a few times. The rearrangement uses TRBV5-5 and TRBJ2-7; D not certain. V was shortened by 3 bases and J by 0 bases, with 13 bases between the two germline ends. Germline CDR1 SGHKS, CDR2 YYEKEE (reference sequence). This CDR3 contains 15 residues. CDR3 sequence (DNA): TGTGCCAGCAGCTCCGGCTCCCATAGCTCCTACGAGCAGTACTTC. Protein sequence: CASSSGSHSSYEQYF.

V and J are TRBV6-1 and TRBJ1-5; 11 bases match TRBD1. Germline lookup yields CDR1 MNHNS and CDR2 SASEGT. Trimming at V came to 1 base and at J to 7 bases, leaving 9 bases not matched to a gene. The CDR3 length is 17 residues. Written as DNA, the CDR3 is TGTGCCAGCAGTGAAGACGGGACAGGGGGTAGGGAGCAGCCCCAGCATTTT. Translated: CASSEDGTGGREQPQHF.

There are many counts of this clone. A much larger clone lies one base from this, so it may be a read error. The chain joins TRBV28 to TRBJ1-1, with D unclear. The germline V and J ends were trimmed by 8 bases and 1 base, with 5 bases remaining between them. The CDR3 consists of 11 residues. CDR1 MDHEN and CDR2 SYDVKM come from the germline V gene. The CDR3 loop reads CASARNTEAFF. For the CDR3, the DNA is TGTGCCAGCGCTCGGAACACTGAAGCTTTCTTT.

This chain uses TRBV5-4 with TRBJ2-7; D gene unclear. From germline, CDR1 is SGHNT and CDR2 YYREEE (reference sequence). This CDR3 is 14 amino acids long. Trimming cost V 1 base and J 4 bases, with 12 bases left between them. The CDR3 loop is CASSLLPVRYEQYF. The DNA for the CDR3 is TGTGCCAGCAGCTTGCTGCCAGTGCGATACGAGCAGTACTTC. The full variable domain, completed using reference TRBV5-4 and TRBJ2-7, is ETGVTQSPTHLIKTRGQQVTLRCSSQSGHNTVSWYQQALGQGPQFIFQYYREEENGRGNFPPRFSGLQFPNYSSELNVNALELDDSALYLCASSLLPVRYEQYFGPGTRLTVT.

This clone came up a few times. The chain uses TRBV6-6 and TRBJ2-7, with D possibly TRBD1 on 5 matching bases. Germline V gene sequence: CDR1 MNHNY, CDR2 SVGAGI (reference sequence). Trimming took 8 bases from V and 2 from J, leaving 16 bases between them. CDR3 length equals 14 residues. The CDR3 nucleotides read TGTGCCAGCGCGAAAGGGGTTTGGACCTACGAGCAGTACTTC. Translation gives CASAKGVWTYEQYF.

This clone has only a few counts. This chain connects TRBV7-9 to TRBJ2-1; the D is unclear. The CDR3 runs to 13 residues. Between the trimmed V and J ends, which lost 5 bases and 6 bases, there was a span of 11 bases. Per germline, CDR1 SEHNR and CDR2 FQNEAQ (reference sequence). This chain's CDR3 is CASSEEPGNEQFF. CDR3 bases: TGTGCCAGCAGCGAGGAACCGGGCAATGAGCAGTTCTTC.

This clone was observed a handful of times. This is likely a read error, given that the CDR3 carries no conserved phenylalanine or tryptophan at its end. The DNA is left out, because the CDR3 cannot be placed on it with certainty; the CDR3 is given as TCRdb lists it. V gene TRBV7-3 combines with J gene TRBJ2-7; the D segment call TRBD1 is taken from the table without a DNA check. The length of the CDR3 is 12 amino acids, counting both ends. Germline values: CDR1 SGHTA, CDR2 FQGTGA. This CDR3 is CASSCGAARLRL.

The V and J genes are TRBV10-3 and TRBJ2-1, with D possibly being TRBD1 or TRBD2 (8 bases each). Germline V gene sequence: CDR1 ENHRY, CDR2 SYGVKD. The CDR3 runs 17 residues. With 6 bases removed from V and 7 bases from J, the gap between germline ends came to 25 bases. This CDR3 is CAIRGQGLAGVWNEQFF. The CDR3 coding sequence is TGTGCCATCAGAGGACAGGGCCTAGCGGGTGTTTGGAATGAGCAGTTCTTC.

V gene TRBV4-2 combines with J gene TRBJ1-5; tentatively, D is TRBD1 (5 bases). CDR1 is LGHNA and CDR2 is YNFKEQ in the germline V gene. The CDR3 loop spans 15 amino acids. Trimming took 0 bases from V and 2 from J, leaving 8 bases between them. DNA for the CDR3: TGTGCCAGCAGCCAAGATGGAGGGGGCAATCAGCCCCAGCATTTT. Encoded protein: CASSQDGGGNQPQHF.

CDR3 DNA sequence: TGTGCCAGCAGTTTAATGGGGGGCTATGGCTACACCTTC. As protein: CASSLMGGYGYTF. The chain is built from TRBV28 and TRBJ1-2, with D maybe TRBD1 (5 bases). This CDR3 is built from 13 residues. V was trimmed by 2 bases and J by 4 bases, leaving 8 bases between them. Per germline, CDR1 MDHEN and CDR2 SYDVKM.

The CDR3 coding sequence is TGCGCCAGCAGCCAAGATCCCTCCCACCCTAGTTACTTC. Translated, it gives CASSQDPSHPSYF. The chain links TRBV4-1 to TRBJ2-7; no firm D call. Germline values: CDR1 MGHRA, CDR2 YSYEKL. This CDR3 has 13 residues. Between the trimmed V and J ends, which lost 0 bases and 13 bases, there was a span of 16 bases.

The chain joins TRBV1 to TRBJ1-5; the table's D call TRBD1 went unverified against the DNA. TRBV1 is tagged as a pseudogene. CDR3 length: 17 amino acids. The CDR3 region has the DNA TGCACCAGCAGCCTCTTGGGCCCGCACAGGGGGGACCAGCCCCAGCATTTT. Amino acid sequence: CTSSLLGPHRGDQPQHF.

This clone was counted between two and nine times. CDR3 in DNA: TGTGCCAGCAGCTTAAATTGGGGCCCAAAGCAGCCCCAGCATTTT. Encoded protein: CASSLNWGPKQPQHF. The chain joins TRBV7-6 to TRBJ1-5, with TRBD1 as a possible D gene (5 bases). V lost 2 bases and J lost 7, with 15 bases in between. CDR3 length: 15 amino acids. Germline V gene lookup returns CDR1 SGHVS and CDR2 FNYEAQ.

This clone was recorded once. The chain employs TRBV6-1 and TRBJ1-5, with D possibly matching TRBD1 (5 bases). This CDR3 has 14 amino acids. Germline loops: CDR1 MNHNS, CDR2 SASEGT. Deletions cut 10 bases from V and 7 bases from J, with 20 bases between. CDR3 DNA sequence: TGTGCCACCGTGCCGGGGAGGGGTGGCCAGCCCCAGCATTTT. This sequence encodes CATVPGRGGQPQHF.

The V and J genes are TRBV21-1 and TRBJ2-3; TRBD1, the table's D call, was not compared with the DNA. TRBV21-1 counts as a pseudogene. This CDR3 contains 14 residues. CDR3 in amino acids: CASSKEGGTDTQYF. In DNA form, the CDR3 reads TGTGCCAGCAGCAAAGAAGGGGGTACAGATACGCAGTATTTT.

This chain joins TRBV10-1 and TRBJ2-3; unclear D gene. Per the germline V gene, CDR1 is WNHNN and CDR2 is SYGVQD (reference sequence). CDR3 size: 16 residues. Trimming pared 7 bases from V and 4 bases from J, leaving 21 bases between. The CDR3 here is CASIPFGSRWADTQYF. As DNA, the CDR3 is TGCGCCAGCATTCCTTTTGGGTCTCGCTGGGCAGATACGCAGTATTTT.

V and J are TRBV6-4 and TRBJ2-7; TRBD1 matches at 7 bases. Trimming took 5 bases from V and 0 from J; bases not matched to a gene: 4. This CDR3 spans 14 amino acids. CDR1 MRHNA and CDR2 SNTAGT come from the germline V gene. CDR3 sequence (DNA): TGTGCCAGCAGTCCGGGACAGAGCTCCTACGAGCAGTACTTC. As protein: CASSPGQSSYEQYF.

On this clone: Since a much larger clone is just one base distant, this may be a read error. The rearrangement joins TRBV4-2 to TRBJ2-4, with TRBD2 matching over 7 bases. This CDR3 is built from 14 residues. Germline CDR1 reads LGHNA; CDR2 reads YNFKEQ. V shed 3 bases, J shed 8 bases, and the junction held 7 bases outside the gene matches. The CDR3 DNA is TGTGCCAGCAGCCAGGGGCTGGGGGGGGACATTCAGTACTTC. As protein: CASSQGLGGDIQYF.

The chain uses TRBV7-9 and TRBJ1-4; weak D call: TRBD1 (6 bases). Germline CDR1 and CDR2: SEHNR and FQNEAQ (reference sequence). The CDR3 is made up of 16 amino acids. Trimming removed 5 bases at V and 5 bases at J, with 18 bases between. The CDR3 sequence: CASSQAHRAENEKLFF. DNA of the CDR3: TGTGCCAGCAGCCAAGCGCACAGGGCTGAGAATGAAAAACTGTTTTTT.